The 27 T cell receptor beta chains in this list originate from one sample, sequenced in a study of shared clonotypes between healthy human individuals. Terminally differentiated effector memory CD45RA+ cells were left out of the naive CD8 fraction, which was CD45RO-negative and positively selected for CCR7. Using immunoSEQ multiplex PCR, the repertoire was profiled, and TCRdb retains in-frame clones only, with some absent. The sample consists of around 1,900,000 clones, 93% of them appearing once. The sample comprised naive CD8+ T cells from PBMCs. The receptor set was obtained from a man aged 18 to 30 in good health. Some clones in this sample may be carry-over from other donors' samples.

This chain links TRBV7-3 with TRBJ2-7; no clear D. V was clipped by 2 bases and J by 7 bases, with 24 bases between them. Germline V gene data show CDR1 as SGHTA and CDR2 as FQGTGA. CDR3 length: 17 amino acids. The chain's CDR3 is CASSLYPPMDLVGEQYF. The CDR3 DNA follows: TGTGCCAGCAGCTTATATCCCCCTATGGATCTAGTCGGTGAGCAGTACTTC. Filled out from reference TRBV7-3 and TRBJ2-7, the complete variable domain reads GAGVSQTPSNKVTEKGKYVELRCDPISGHTALYWYRQSLGQGPEFLIYFQGTGAADDSGLPNDRFFAVRPEGSVSTLKIQRTERGDSAVYLCASSLYPPMDLVGEQYFGPGTRLTVT.

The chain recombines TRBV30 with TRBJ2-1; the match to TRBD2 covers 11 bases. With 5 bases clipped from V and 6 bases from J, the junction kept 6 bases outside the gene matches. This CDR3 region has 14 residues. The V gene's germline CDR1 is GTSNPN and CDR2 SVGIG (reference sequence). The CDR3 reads CAWQLAGDGNEQFF. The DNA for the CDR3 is TGTGCCTGGCAACTAGCGGGAGACGGCAATGAGCAGTTCTTC.

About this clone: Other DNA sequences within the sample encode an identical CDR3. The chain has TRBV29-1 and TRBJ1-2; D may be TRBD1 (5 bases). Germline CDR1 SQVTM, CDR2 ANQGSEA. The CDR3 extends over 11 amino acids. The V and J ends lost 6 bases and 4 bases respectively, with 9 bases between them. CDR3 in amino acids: CSVTGTYGYTF. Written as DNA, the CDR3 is TGCAGCGTCACCGGGACCTATGGCTACACCTTC. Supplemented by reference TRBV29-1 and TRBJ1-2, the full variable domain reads SAVISQKPSRDICQRGTSLTIQCQVDSQVTMMFWYRQQPGQSLTLIATANQGSEATYESGFVIDKFPISRPNLTFSTLTVSNMSPEDSSIYLCSVTGTYGYTFGSGTRLTVV.

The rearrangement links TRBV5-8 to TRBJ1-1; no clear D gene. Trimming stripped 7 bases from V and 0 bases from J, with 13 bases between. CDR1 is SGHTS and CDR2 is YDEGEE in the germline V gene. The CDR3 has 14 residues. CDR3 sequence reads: CASSYRGLNTEAFF. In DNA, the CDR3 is TGTGCCAGCTCATACCGGGGTTTGAACACTGAAGCTTTCTTT.

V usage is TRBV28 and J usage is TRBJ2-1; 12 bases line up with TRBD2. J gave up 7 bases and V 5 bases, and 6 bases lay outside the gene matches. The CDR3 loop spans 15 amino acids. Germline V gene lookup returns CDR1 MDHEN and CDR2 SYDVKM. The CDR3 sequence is CASSTGTSGLNEQFF. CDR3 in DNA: TGTGCCAGCAGTACTGGGACTAGCGGGTTAAATGAGCAGTTCTTC.

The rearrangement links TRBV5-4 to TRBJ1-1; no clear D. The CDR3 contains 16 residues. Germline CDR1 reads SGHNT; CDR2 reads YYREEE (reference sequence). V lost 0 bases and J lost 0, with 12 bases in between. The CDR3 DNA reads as TGTGCCAGCAGCTTGGTGGTACACAACATGAACACTGAAGCTTTCTTT. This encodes CASSLVVHNMNTEAFF.

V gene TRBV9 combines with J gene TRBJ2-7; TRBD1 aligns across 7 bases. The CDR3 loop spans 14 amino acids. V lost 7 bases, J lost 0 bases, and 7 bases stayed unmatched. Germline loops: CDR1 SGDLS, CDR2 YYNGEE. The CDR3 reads CASSPGDSSYEQYF. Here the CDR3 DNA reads TGTGCCAGCTCTCCCGGGGACAGCTCCTACGAGCAGTACTTC.

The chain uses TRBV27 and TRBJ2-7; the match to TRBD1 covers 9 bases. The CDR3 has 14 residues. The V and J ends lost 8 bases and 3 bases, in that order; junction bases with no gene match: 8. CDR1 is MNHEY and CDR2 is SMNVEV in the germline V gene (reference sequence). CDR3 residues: CASADRTGVYEQYF. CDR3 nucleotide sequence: TGTGCCAGCGCCGATCGGACAGGGGTCTACGAGCAGTACTTC.

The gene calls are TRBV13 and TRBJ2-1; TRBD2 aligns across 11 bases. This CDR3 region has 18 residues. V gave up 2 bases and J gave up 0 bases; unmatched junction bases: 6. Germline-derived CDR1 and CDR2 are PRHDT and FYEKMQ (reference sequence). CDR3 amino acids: CASSLWGLAESSYNEQFF. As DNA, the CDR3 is TGTGCCAGCAGCTTATGGGGACTAGCGGAGAGCTCCTACAATGAGCAGTTCTTC.

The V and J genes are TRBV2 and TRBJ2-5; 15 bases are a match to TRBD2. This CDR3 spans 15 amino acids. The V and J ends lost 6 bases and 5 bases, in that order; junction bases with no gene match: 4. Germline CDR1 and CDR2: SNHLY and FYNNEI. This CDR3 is CASSGLAGGGETQYF. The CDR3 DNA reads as TGTGCCAGCAGCGGACTAGCGGGAGGGGGCGAGACCCAGTACTTC.

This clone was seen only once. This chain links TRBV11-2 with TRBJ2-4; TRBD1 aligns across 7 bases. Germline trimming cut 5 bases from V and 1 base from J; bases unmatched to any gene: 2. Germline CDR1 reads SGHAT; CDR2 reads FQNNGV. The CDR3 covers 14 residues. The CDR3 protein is CASSPRGAKNIQYF. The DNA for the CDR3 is TGTGCCAGCAGCCCCAGGGGGGCCAAAAACATTCAGTACTTC.

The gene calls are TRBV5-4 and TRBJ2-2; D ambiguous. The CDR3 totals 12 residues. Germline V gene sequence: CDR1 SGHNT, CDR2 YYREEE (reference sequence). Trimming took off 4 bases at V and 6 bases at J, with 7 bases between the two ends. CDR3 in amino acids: CASSPAPGELFF. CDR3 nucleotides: TGTGCCAGCAGCCCAGCTCCCGGGGAGCTGTTTTTT.

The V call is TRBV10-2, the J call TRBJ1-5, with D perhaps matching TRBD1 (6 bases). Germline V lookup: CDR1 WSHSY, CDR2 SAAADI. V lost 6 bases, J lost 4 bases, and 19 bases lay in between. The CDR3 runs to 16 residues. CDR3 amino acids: CASSKYREEVNQPQHF. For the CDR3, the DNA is TGCGCCAGCAGCAAGTACAGGGAGGAGGTAAATCAGCCCCAGCATTTT.

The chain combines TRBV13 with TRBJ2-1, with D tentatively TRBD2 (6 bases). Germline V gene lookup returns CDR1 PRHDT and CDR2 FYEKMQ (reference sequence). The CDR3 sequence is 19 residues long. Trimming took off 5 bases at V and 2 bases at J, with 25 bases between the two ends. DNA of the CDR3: TGTGCCAGCAGCCCTCACCCCTCTGCGGGACGGGTGCCCTACAATGAGCAGTTCTTC. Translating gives CASSPHPSAGRVPYNEQFF.

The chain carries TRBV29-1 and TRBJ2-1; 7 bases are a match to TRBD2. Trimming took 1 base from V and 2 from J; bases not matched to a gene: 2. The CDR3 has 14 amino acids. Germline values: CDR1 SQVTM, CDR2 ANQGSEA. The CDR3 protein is CSVEGGSAYNEQFF. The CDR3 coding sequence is TGCAGCGTTGAAGGCGGGAGTGCCTACAATGAGCAGTTCTTC.

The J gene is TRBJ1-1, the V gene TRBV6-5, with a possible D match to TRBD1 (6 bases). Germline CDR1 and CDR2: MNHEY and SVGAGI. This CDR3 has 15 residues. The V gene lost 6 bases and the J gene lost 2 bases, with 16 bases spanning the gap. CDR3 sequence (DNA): TGTGCCAGCAGGTCAACAGGGAAGACCAACACTGAAGCTTTCTTT. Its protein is CASRSTGKTNTEAFF.

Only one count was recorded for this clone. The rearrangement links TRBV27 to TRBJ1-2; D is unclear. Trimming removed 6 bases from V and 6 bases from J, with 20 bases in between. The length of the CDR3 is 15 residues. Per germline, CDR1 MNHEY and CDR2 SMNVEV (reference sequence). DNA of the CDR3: TGTGCCAGCAGCCCACATTATGAGGTAGTGGATGGCTACACCTTC. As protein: CASSPHYEVVDGYTF.

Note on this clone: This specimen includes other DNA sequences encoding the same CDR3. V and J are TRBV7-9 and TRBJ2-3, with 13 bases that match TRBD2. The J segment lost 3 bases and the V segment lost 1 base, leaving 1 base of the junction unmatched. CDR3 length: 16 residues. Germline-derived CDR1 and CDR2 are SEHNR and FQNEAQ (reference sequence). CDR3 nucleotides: TGTGCCAGCAGCTTAGGACTAGCGGGAGGAACAGATACGCAGTATTTT. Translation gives CASSLGLAGGTDTQYF. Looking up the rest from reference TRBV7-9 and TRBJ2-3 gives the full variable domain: DTGVSQNPRHKITKRGQNVTFRCDPISEHNRLYWYRQTLGQGPEFLTYFQNEAQLEKSRLLSDRFSAERPKGSFSTLEIQRTEQGDSAMYLCASSLGLAGGTDTQYFGPGTRLTVL.

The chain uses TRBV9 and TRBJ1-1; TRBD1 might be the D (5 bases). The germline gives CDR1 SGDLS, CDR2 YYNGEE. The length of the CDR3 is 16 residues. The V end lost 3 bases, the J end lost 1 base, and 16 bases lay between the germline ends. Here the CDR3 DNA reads TGTGCCAGCAGCGGACAGAGGGGCCTATCGAACACTGAAGCTTTCTTT. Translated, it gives CASSGQRGLSNTEAFF.

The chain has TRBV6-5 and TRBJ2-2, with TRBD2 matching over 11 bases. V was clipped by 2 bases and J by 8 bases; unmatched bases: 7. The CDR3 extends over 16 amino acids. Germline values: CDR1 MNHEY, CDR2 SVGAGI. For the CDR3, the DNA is TGTGCCAGCAGTTACCTGCTAGCGGGAGGCCCAGGGGAGCTGTTTTTT. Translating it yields CASSYLLAGGPGELFF.

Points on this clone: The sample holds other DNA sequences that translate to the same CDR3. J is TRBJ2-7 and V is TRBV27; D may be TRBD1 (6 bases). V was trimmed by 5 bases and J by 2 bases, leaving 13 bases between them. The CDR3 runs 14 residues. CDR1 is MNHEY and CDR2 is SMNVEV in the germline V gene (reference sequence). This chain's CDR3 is CASSLGQTPYEQYF. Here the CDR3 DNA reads TGTGCCAGCAGTCTCGGACAGACCCCCTACGAGCAGTACTTC.

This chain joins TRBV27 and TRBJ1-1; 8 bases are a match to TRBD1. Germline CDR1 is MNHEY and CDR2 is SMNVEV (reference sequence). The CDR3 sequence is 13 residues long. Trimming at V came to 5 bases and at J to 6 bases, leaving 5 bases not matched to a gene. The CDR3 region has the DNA TGTGCCAGCAGTCCCGGACAGGGCCCTGAAGCTTTCTTT. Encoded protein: CASSPGQGPEAFF.

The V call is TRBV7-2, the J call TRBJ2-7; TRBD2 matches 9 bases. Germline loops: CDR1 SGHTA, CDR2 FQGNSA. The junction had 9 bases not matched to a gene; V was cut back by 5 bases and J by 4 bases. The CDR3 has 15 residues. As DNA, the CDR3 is TGTGCCAGCAGCCTCCCGGATAGCGGGAGTTACGAGCAGTACTTC. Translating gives CASSLPDSGSYEQYF.

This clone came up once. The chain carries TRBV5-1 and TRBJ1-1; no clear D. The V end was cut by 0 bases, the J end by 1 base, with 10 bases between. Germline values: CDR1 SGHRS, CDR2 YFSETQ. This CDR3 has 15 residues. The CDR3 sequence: CASSLERLRNTEAFF. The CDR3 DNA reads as TGCGCCAGCAGCTTGGAACGCCTTAGGAACACTGAAGCTTTCTTT.

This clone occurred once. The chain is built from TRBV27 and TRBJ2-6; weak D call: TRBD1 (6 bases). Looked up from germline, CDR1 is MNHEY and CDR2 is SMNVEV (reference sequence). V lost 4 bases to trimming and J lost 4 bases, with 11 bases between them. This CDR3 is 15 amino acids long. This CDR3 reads CASSYTGPGANVLTF. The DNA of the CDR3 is TGTGCCAGCAGTTACACAGGGCCCGGGGCCAACGTCCTGACTTTC.

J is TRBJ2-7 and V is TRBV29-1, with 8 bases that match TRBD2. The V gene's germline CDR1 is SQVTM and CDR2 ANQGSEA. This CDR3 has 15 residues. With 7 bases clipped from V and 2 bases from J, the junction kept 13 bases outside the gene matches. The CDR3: CSARVTLAGPYEQYF. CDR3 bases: TGCAGCGCCCGAGTGACCCTAGCGGGTCCCTACGAGCAGTACTTC.

CDR3 coding DNA: TGTGCCAGCAGTCCCAGGGTGGCAGAAATTTCACCAAGGTCACCCCTCCACTTT. It yields the protein CASSPRVAEISPRSPLHF. The chain uses TRBV28 and TRBJ1-6, with D possibly being TRBD1 (5 bases). The V end lost 5 bases, the J end lost 10 bases, and 27 bases lay between the germline ends. CDR1 is MDHEN, CDR2 SYDVKM, per germline. The CDR3 totals 18 residues.